This TCR beta chain was documented in a study of blood T cell repertoires in COVID-19. Study-wide context: Samples representing acute and convalescent COVID-19 were sourced from the United States, Italy and Spain. T cells, B-cell-depleted T cells, or PBMCs supplied cDNA or gDNA.

As originally analysed: Amplification of reference gene primers was used by the study to estimate nucleated cell counts. The data were produced by immunoSEQ multiplex PCR, yet TCRdb's version contains in-frame clones alone and is incomplete. Clonal size and the V and J genes are those of that table, whereas D and trimming came from the DNA. This sample yields 200,000 to 250,000 clones, of which more than 70% are seen a single time; 15% to 20% belongs to the top ten. Seattle cases were enrolled at active infection and followed longitudinally. Trimming took off 0 bases at V and 2 bases at J, with 4 bases between the two ends. Germline V lookup: CDR1 MNHEY, CDR2 SVGAGI. The CDR3 has 13 residues.

The sequenced sample was peripheral blood. The TCR originated in a man aged 45-65 years with COVID-19, enrolled during active disease. The chain carries TRBV6-5 and TRBJ1-1; D remains unclear. DNA of the CDR3: TGTGCCAGCAGTTACTCGAGTAACACTGAAGCTTTCTTT. It codes for CASSYSSNTEAFF.